The 17 T cell receptor beta chains below come from one sample, sequenced in a study of sequential checkpoint blockade in melanoma. The treatment is: randomized to nivolumab then ipilimumab (arm A) or the reverse (arm B). The assay was immunoSEQ multiplex PCR, and TCRdb's table has in-frame clones only and misses some. The sample holds about 5,100 clones, 28% seen once. The sequencing used tumor tissue (inferred from file names), collected from a patient given nivolumab and ipilimumab in sequence. Receptor source: a human donor with melanoma.

This chain connects TRBV28 to TRBJ1-5; D call uncertain. CDR1 and CDR2 (germline): MDHEN, SYDVKM. This CDR3 contains 15 residues. V was trimmed by 5 bases and J by 7 bases, leaving 18 bases between them. CDR3 nucleotides: TGTGCCAGCAGTCCTGTACACCCTCTGGCCCAGCCCCAGCATTTT. Translation gives CASSPVHPLAQPQHF. The whole variable domain, remainder taken from reference TRBV28 and TRBJ1-5, is DVKVTQSSRYLVKRTGEKVFLECVQDMDHENMFWYRQDPGLGLRLIYFSYDVKMKEKGDIPEGYSVSREKKERFSLILESASTNQTSMYLCASSPVHPLAQPQHFGDGTRLSIL.

This chain joins TRBV28 and TRBJ1-4; D is unclear. Germline V CDR1 and CDR2: MDHEN, SYDVKM. The CDR3 has 14 amino acids. Trimming stripped 10 bases from V and 7 bases from J, with 19 bases between. CDR3 DNA: TGTGCCACCCACGACGGGAGGTCTGGTGAAAAACTGTTTTTT. Translated, it gives CATHDGRSGEKLFF.

The chain has TRBV23-1 and TRBJ1-5; no definite D call. TRBV23-1 is annotated as an ORF whose role is uncertain. V was trimmed by 6 bases and J by 5 bases, leaving 11 bases between them. The CDR3 has 13 residues. The CDR3 sequence is CASSTEGDQPQHF. The CDR3 DNA sequence: TGCGCCAGCAGCACCGAGGGTGATCAGCCCCAGCATTTT.

This clone has a handful of counts. This chain uses TRBV28 with TRBJ2-4; TRBD2 agrees at 13 bases. The V and J ends lost 5 bases and 8 bases, in that order; junction bases with no gene match: 6. This CDR3 spans 15 amino acids. From germline, CDR1 is MDHEN and CDR2 SYDVKM. The CDR3 DNA is TGTGCCAGCAGTGGAGCCACTAGCGGGAGGGACATTCAGTACTTC. This gives the protein CASSGATSGRDIQYF.

This clone has more than one count but fewer than ten. The CDR3 DNA sequence: TGTGCCAGCAGCCTAGGCGGGGGGGAAGGAGAGACCCAGTACTTC. Translated: CASSLGGGEGETQYF. This sequence joins TRBV11-3 and TRBJ2-5; 9 nucleotides agree with TRBD2. CDR1 SGHNT and CDR2 YENEEA come from the germline V gene. The CDR3 covers 15 residues. The J segment lost 4 bases and the V segment lost 5 bases, leaving 8 bases of the junction unmatched. Variable domain in full (rest from reference TRBV11-3 and TRBJ2-5): EAGVVQSPRYKIIEKKQPVAFWCNPISGHNTLYWYLQNLGQGPELLIRYENEEAVDDSQLPKDRFSAERLKGVDSTLKIQPAELGDSAVYLCASSLGGGEGETQYFGPGTRLLVL.

This clone occurred a few times. The chain combines TRBV6-8 with TRBJ1-1, with 9 bases fitting TRBD1. CDR3 length: 14 amino acids. Germline CDR1 MNHGY, CDR2 SAAAGT. The trim removed 7 bases at V and 1 base at J, leaving 4 bases unmatched. CDR3 nucleotide sequence: TGTGCCAGCACCTGGACAGGGGAGAACACTGAAGCTTTCTTT. Translation: CASTWTGENTEAFF.

Many counts were recorded for this clone. V usage is TRBV11-3 and J usage is TRBJ2-5; TRBD2 matches at 13 bases. CDR3 length: 16 amino acids. The V gene end was trimmed by 2 bases and the J gene end by 2 bases; junction bases not matched to a gene: 2. Per the germline V gene, CDR1 is SGHNT and CDR2 is YENEEA. The chain's CDR3 is CASSLSLAGGQETQYF. The CDR3, as DNA: TGTGCCAGCAGCTTATCACTAGCGGGAGGGCAAGAGACCCAGTACTTC.

In its sample, this clone is medium-sized. The chain carries TRBV11-3 and TRBJ2-2; 8 bases match TRBD2. Germline V gives CDR1 SGHNT, CDR2 YENEEA. The J segment lost 1 base and the V segment lost 2 bases, leaving 9 bases of the junction unmatched. The CDR3 has 18 amino acids. The CDR3, as DNA: TGTGCCAGCAGCTTACTCCCACCGGGACTAGGGAACACCGGGGAGCTGTTTTTT. Translated: CASSLLPPGLGNTGELFF.

The sample holds a few counts of this clone. V gene TRBV21-1 combines with J gene TRBJ2-1; TRBD2 was called by the table and not checked on the DNA. TRBV21-1 is deemed a pseudogene. The CDR3 spans 16 residues. CDR3 sequence: CASSPLGLADYNEQFF. The CDR3 DNA follows: TGTGCCAGCTCACCACTGGGACTAGCGGACTACAATGAGCAGTTCTTC.

This chain uses TRBV5-1 with TRBJ2-1; no firm D call. From germline, CDR1 is SGHRS and CDR2 YFSETQ. This CDR3 spans 14 amino acids. The germline V and J ends were trimmed by 0 bases and 6 bases, with 10 bases remaining between them. CDR3 sequence: CASSLVTTINEQFF. CDR3 in DNA: TGCGCCAGCAGCTTGGTAACAACAATCAATGAGCAGTTCTTC.

This clone was observed a few times. The J gene is TRBJ1-4, the V gene TRBV28; 8 nucleotides line up with TRBD1. The CDR3 has 16 residues. V shed 5 bases and J 5 bases; nucleotides not matched to a gene: 10. The V gene's germline CDR1 is MDHEN and CDR2 SYDVKM. The CDR3 here is CASSLNPGQANEKLFF. The CDR3, as DNA: TGTGCCAGCAGTCTCAATCCGGGACAGGCAAATGAAAAACTGTTTTTT.

This clone was seen a few times. The chain couples TRBV6-8 to TRBJ1-2, with a tentative D call TRBD1 (5 bases). CDR3 length: 14 residues. V was clipped by 2 bases and J by 4 bases, with 11 bases between them. Germline V lookup: CDR1 MNHGY, CDR2 SAAAGT. The CDR3 nucleotides read TGTGCCAGCAGTTACCGTACAGGTTCCTATGGCTACACCTTC. Its protein product is CASSYRTGSYGYTF.

In DNA form, the CDR3 reads TGCGCCAGCAGCTTGGTAGGGATGAACACTGAAGCTTTCTTT. Residues: CASSLVGMNTEAFF. The V and J genes are TRBV5-1 and TRBJ1-1; D call uncertain. Germline-derived CDR1 and CDR2 are SGHRS and YFSETQ. CDR3 size: 14 residues. V was pared by 0 bases and J by 0 bases, with 6 bases between.

V and J are TRBV9 and TRBJ2-7, with 7 positions matching TRBD1. The CDR3 spans 17 residues. Germline V CDR1 and CDR2: SGDLS, YYNGEE. Trimming cost V 4 bases and J 3 bases; bases outside gene matches: 16. CDR3 region: CASSPHEQGPGSYEQYF. In DNA, the CDR3 is TGTGCCAGCAGCCCCCACGAACAGGGGCCGGGGAGCTACGAGCAGTACTTC.

As to this clone: An end of the junction differs from the germline gene, which may be a read error. V and J are TRBV11-3 and TRBJ1-5; D not certain. The CDR3 contains 16 residues. Germline V gene sequence: CDR1 SGHNT, CDR2 YENEEA. As DNA, the CDR3 is TGTGCCAGAAGCTTAGAAGGAGGGAGGGCAAATCAGCCCCAGCATTTT. Protein product: CARSLEGGRANQPQHF.

This clone was detected a few times. The J gene is TRBJ1-2, the V gene TRBV28; TRBD1 matches at 12 bases. Germline values: CDR1 MDHEN, CDR2 SYDVKM. V was pared by 5 bases and J by 7 bases, with 14 bases of the junction left unmatched. The CDR3 spans 17 residues. In nucleotides, the CDR3 is TGTGCCAGCAGTACAGTCGGCCTGGGACAGGGGGCCCTTGGCTACACCTTC. Encoded protein: CASSTVGLGQGALGYTF.

This clone was seen a few times. The CDR3 DNA is TGTGCCAGCAGTGAGGGGAATGTTACACTAGCGGGAGGATACGAGCAGTACTTC. Its translation is CASSEGNVTLAGGYEQYF. The chain couples TRBV6-8 to TRBJ2-7; TRBD2 matches 12 bases. With 5 bases clipped from V and 4 bases from J, the junction kept 15 bases outside the gene matches. The CDR3 spans 18 residues. The germline CDR1 and CDR2 sequences are MNHGY and SAAAGT.